Presented here are 2 T cell receptor beta chains from one specimen sequenced in a study of technical replicates of blood from several donors. TCRdb keeps only in-frame clones here, not all; method: immunoSEQ multiplex PCR. The table includes some 90,000 clones, about 95% detected once. The sample comprised T cells isolated from PBMCs. Every receptor here comes from a human donor in good health.

The table lists this clone with a few counts. The genes are TRBV7-9 and TRBJ1-2, with 8 bases lining up with TRBD1. Germline V gene lookup returns CDR1 SEHNR and CDR2 FQNEAQ (reference sequence). Losses at the gene ends were 3 bases for V and 0 bases for J; bases not matched to a gene: 3. This CDR3 has 15 amino acids. CDR3 sequence reads: CASSFQGAANYGYTF. The CDR3 bases are TGTGCCAGCAGCTTTCAGGGGGCAGCTAACTATGGCTACACCTTC.

This chain uses TRBV7-9 with TRBJ2-6; D unresolved. The CDR3 loop spans 14 amino acids. V gave up 3 bases and J gave up 6 bases, with 9 bases separating them. Germline V gives CDR1 SEHNR, CDR2 FQNEAQ (reference sequence). The CDR3 spells CASSLWSAANVLTF. Here the CDR3 DNA reads TGTGCCAGCAGCTTGTGGAGTGCGGCCAACGTCCTGACTTTC.